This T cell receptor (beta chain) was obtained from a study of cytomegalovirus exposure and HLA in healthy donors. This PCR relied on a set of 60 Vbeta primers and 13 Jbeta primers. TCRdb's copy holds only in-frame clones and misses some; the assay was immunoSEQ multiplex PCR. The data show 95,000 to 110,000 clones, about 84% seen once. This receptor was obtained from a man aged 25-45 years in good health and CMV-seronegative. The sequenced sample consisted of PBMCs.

The CDR3 here is CASSYSGVEQYF. CDR3 nucleotides: TGTGCCAGCAGTTACAGCGGGGTCGAGCAGTACTTC. The chain is built from TRBV6-5 and TRBJ2-7, with TRBD2 identical over 7 bases. This CDR3 region has 12 residues. The germline V gene encodes CDR1 MNHEY and CDR2 SVGAGI. With 2 bases clipped from V and 6 bases from J, the junction kept 1 base outside the gene matches.